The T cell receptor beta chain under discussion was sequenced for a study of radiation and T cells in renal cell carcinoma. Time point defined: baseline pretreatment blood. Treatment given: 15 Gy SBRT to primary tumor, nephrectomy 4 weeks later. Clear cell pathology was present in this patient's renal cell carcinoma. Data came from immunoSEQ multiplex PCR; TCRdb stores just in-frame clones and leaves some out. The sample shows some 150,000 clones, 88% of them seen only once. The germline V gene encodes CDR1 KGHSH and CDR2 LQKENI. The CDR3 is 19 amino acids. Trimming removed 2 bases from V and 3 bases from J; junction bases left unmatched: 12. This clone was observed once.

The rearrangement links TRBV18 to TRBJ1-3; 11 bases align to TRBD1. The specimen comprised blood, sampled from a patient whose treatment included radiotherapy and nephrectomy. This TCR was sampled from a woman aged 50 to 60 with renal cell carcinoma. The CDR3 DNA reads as TGTGCCAGCTCACCAGTCTTCACAGGACAGGGGGCTTTTGGAAACACCATATATTTT. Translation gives CASSPVFTGQGAFGNTIYF.